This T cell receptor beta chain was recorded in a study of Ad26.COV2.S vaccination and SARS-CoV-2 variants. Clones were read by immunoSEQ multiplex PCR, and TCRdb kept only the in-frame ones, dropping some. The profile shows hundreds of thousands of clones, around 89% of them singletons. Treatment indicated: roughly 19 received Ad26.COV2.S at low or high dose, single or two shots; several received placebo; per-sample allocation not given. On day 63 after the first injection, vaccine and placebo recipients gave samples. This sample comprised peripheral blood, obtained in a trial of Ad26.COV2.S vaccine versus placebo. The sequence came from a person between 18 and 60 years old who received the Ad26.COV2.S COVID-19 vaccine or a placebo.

CDR3 amino acids: CASSLLGDRGTQYF. The CDR3 nucleotides read TGTGCCAGCAGCCTCTTGGGCGACCGCGGTACGCAGTATTTT. The V call is TRBV11-3, the J call TRBJ2-3; D unclear. Per the germline V gene, CDR1 is SGHNT and CDR2 is YENEEA. Trimming cost V 5 bases and J 8 bases, with 17 bases left between them. The CDR3 spans 14 residues.